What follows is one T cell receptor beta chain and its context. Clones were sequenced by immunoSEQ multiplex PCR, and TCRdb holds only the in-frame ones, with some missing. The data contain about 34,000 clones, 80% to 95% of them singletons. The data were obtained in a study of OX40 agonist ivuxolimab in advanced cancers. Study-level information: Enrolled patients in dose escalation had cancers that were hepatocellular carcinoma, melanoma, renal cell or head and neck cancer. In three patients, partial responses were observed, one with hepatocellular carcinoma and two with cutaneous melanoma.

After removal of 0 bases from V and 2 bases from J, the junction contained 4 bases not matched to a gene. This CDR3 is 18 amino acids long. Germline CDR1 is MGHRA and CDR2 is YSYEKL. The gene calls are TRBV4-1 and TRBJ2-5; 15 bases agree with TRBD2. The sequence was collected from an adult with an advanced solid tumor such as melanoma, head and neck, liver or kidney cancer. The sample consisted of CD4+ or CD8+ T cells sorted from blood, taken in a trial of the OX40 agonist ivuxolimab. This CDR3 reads CASSQDTGLAGGQETQYF. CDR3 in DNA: TGCGCCAGCAGCCAAGATACGGGACTAGCGGGGGGTCAAGAGACCCAGTACTTC.